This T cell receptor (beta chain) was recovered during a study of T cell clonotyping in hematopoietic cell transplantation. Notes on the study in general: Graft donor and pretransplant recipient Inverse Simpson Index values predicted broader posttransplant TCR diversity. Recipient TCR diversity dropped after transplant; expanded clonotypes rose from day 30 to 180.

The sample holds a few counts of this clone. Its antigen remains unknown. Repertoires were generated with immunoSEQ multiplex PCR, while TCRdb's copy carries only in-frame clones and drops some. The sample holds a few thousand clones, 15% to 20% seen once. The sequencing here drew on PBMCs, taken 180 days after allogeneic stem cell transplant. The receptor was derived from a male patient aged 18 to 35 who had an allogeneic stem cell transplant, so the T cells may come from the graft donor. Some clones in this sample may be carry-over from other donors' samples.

DNA of the CDR3: TGTGCCAGCAGCTCTGGACTCGGCTACGAGCAGTACTTC. Its translation: CASSSGLGYEQYF. The chain combines TRBV4-2 with TRBJ2-5; a possible D gene is TRBD2 (5 bases). The end of the DNA fits TRBJ2-7 better, so the J call may be wrong. Germline CDR1 reads LGHNA; CDR2 reads YNFKEQ. The CDR3 extends over 13 amino acids.